Following are 23 T cell receptor beta chains from one sample sequenced in a study of blood T cell repertoires in COVID-19. Measured with immunoSEQ multiplex PCR; TCRdb has only the in-frame clones, and not every one. This repertoire shows over 200,000 clones, 80% to 85% found once; its top ten account for around 6.5%. The sequenced material came from PBMCs or T cells enriched from blood (not recorded which). These receptors were taken from a woman aged 35 to 49 who had recovered from COVID-19.

This chain connects TRBV5-1 to TRBJ2-3; 7 positions agree with TRBD2. V was pared by 0 bases and J by 0 bases, with 4 bases of the junction left unmatched. The germline gives CDR1 SGHRS, CDR2 YFSETQ. The CDR3 spans 16 residues. The CDR3 protein is CASSLGDYVSTDTQYF. CDR3 DNA sequence: TGCGCCAGCAGCTTGGGGGACTACGTGAGCACAGATACGCAGTATTTT.

The V gene is TRBV30, the J gene TRBJ1-5; tentative D call: TRBD1 (5 bases). This CDR3 region has 19 residues. CDR1 and CDR2 (germline): GTSNPN, SVGIG (reference sequence). The germline V and J ends were trimmed by 3 bases and 4 bases, with 28 bases remaining between them. In DNA, the CDR3 is TGTGCCTGGAGAAAGGCCATTGCGTACGGGGGTGCTAGGAATCAGCCCCAGCATTTT. This sequence encodes CAWRKAIAYGGARNQPQHF. Supplemented by reference TRBV30 and TRBJ1-5, the full variable domain reads SQTIHQWPATLVQPVGSPLSLECTVEGTSNPNLYWYRQAAGRGLQLLFYSVGIGQISSEVPQNLSASRPQDRQFILSSKKLLLSDSGFYLCAWRKAIAYGGARNQPQHFGDGTRLSIL.

This clone was found a few times. This chain links TRBV19 with TRBJ2-3, with a possible D match to TRBD1 (5 bases). The ends were cut back, 4 bases at V and 6 bases at J, with 17 bases in the middle. Per germline, CDR1 LNHDA and CDR2 SQIVND (reference sequence). This CDR3 is built from 15 residues. The CDR3 DNA reads TGTGCCAGTAGTACCCGACAGAACAGAGCGGATACGCAGTATTTT. Its protein is CASSTRQNRADTQYF.

This clone was seen a single time. The chain carries TRBV5-1 and TRBJ2-7; maybe TRBD2 (6 bases). Germline values: CDR1 SGHRS, CDR2 YFSETQ. The CDR3 runs 15 residues. Between the trimmed V and J ends, which lost 0 bases and 6 bases, there was a span of 16 bases. For the CDR3, the DNA is TGCGCCAGCAGCTTGGCCGGGACGGCGGGGAGCGAGCAGTACTTC. As protein: CASSLAGTAGSEQYF. Variable domain in full (rest from reference TRBV5-1 and TRBJ2-7): KAGVTQTPRYLIKTRGQQVTLSCSPISGHRSVSWYQQTPGQGLQFLFEYFSETQRNKGNFPGRFSGRQFSNSRSEMNVSTLELGDSALYLCASSLAGTAGSEQYFGPGTRLTVT.

The chain uses TRBV4-3 and TRBJ2-1; a weak D match, TRBD2 (6 bases). Per the germline V gene, CDR1 is LGHNA and CDR2 is YSLEER. This CDR3 spans 15 amino acids. V dropped 1 base and J dropped 1 base, with 8 bases sitting between them. The CDR3 is CASSQVRGSYNEQFF. In DNA form, the CDR3 reads TGCGCCAGCAGCCAAGTGCGGGGTTCCTACAATGAGCAGTTCTTC.

The chain recombines TRBV7-9 with TRBJ2-3, with 11 bases fitting TRBD2. The CDR3 sequence is 15 residues long. Germline V gene data show CDR1 as SEHNR and CDR2 as FQNEAQ (reference sequence). V lost 5 bases and J lost 5; bases outside the gene matches: 6. The CDR3 DNA reads TGTGCCAGCAGCCCTAGCGGGGGGATTGGAGATACGCAGTATTTT. Translating gives CASSPSGGIGDTQYF. The whole variable domain, filled in from reference TRBV7-9 and TRBJ2-3, reads DTGVSQNPRHKITKRGQNVTFRCDPISEHNRLYWYRQTLGQGPEFLTYFQNEAQLEKSRLLSDRFSAERPKGSFSTLEIQRTEQGDSAMYLCASSPSGGIGDTQYFGPGTRLTVL.

This chain connects TRBV30 to TRBJ1-1, with a weak D call TRBD1 (6 bases). The CDR3 is 11 residues long. Looked up from germline, CDR1 is GTSNPN and CDR2 is SVGIG (reference sequence). Trimming stripped 3 bases from V and 5 bases from J, with 7 bases between. The CDR3 DNA reads as TGTGCCTGGAGGCAGGGGACTGAAGCTTTCTTT. It specifies CAWRQGTEAFF.

The V and J genes are TRBV27 and TRBJ1-4; 8 bases line up with TRBD1. The CDR3 runs to 16 residues. Germline assignment: CDR1 MNHEY and CDR2 SMNVEV (reference sequence). V gave up 6 bases and J gave up 0 bases; unmatched junction bases: 6. CDR3 loop: CASRKQGVATNEKLFF. DNA for the CDR3: TGTGCCAGCAGGAAACAGGGGGTTGCAACTAATGAAAAACTGTTTTTT.

The CDR3 region is CATSDQTTGYGYTF. The DNA for the CDR3 is TGTGCCACCAGTGACCAAACGACAGGGTATGGCTACACCTTC. The rearrangement links TRBV24-1 to TRBJ1-2; TRBD1 agrees at 7 bases. The CDR3 has 14 amino acids. V trimming: 4 bases; J trimming: 5 bases; junction bases outside the gene matches: 6. Germline CDR1 KGHDR, CDR2 SFDVKD.

There are many counts of this clone. J is TRBJ1-2 and V is TRBV9, with D hard to call. The CDR3 spans 13 residues. Germline V gene data show CDR1 as SGDLS and CDR2 as YYNGEE. Deletions cut 3 bases from V and 4 bases from J, with 10 bases between. In DNA form, the CDR3 reads TGTGCCAGCAGCGCCGACTTTGGCTATGGCTACACCTTC. Amino acid sequence: CASSADFGYGYTF.

The gene calls are TRBV27 and TRBJ2-3, with 12 bases matching TRBD2. J lost 5 bases, V lost 5 bases, and 5 bases had no gene match. CDR1 is MNHEY, CDR2 SMNVEV, per germline (reference sequence). The CDR3 spans 15 residues. CDR3 residues: CASSTGTSGLDTQYF. In DNA form, the CDR3 reads TGTGCCAGCAGTACCGGGACTAGCGGGCTAGATACGCAGTATTTT.

This clone came up once. This chain joins TRBV19 and TRBJ2-3; a weak D match, TRBD1 (5 bases). This CDR3 region has 12 residues. Germline V gives CDR1 LNHDA, CDR2 SQIVND (reference sequence). Trimming shortened V by 8 bases and J by 5 bases, and 11 bases separated the two germline ends. CDR3 sequence: CASRQGIDTQYF. The CDR3 DNA reads TGTGCCAGTCGGCAGGGAATAGATACGCAGTATTTT. The variable domain in full, with the rest retrieved from reference TRBV19 and TRBJ2-3, is DGGITQSPKYLFRKEGQNVTLSCEQNLNHDAMYWYRQDPGQGLRLIYYSQIVNDFQKGDIAEGYSVSREKKESFPLTVTSAQKNPTAFYLCASRQGIDTQYFGPGTRLTVL.

The gene calls are TRBV3-1 (or the pseudogene TRBV3-2) and TRBJ1-2, with D possibly being TRBD1 (5 bases). CDR1 LGHDT and CDR2 YNNKEL come from the germline V gene (reference sequence). CDR3 length: 14 amino acids. V lost 7 bases to trimming and J lost 0 bases, with 12 bases between them. The CDR3 region has the DNA TGTGCCAGCACCCTCAGGGCTTCTAACTATGGCTACACCTTC. The encoded protein is CASTLRASNYGYTF.

The rearrangement links TRBV7-2 to TRBJ1-4; 9 bases map to TRBD1. The V segment lost 5 bases and the J segment 0 bases; nucleotides outside the gene matches: 4. The CDR3 totals 16 residues. Germline V lookup: CDR1 SGHTA, CDR2 FQGNSA. The CDR3 DNA sequence: TGTGCCAGCAGCGGACAGGGGCCTGCAACTAATGAAAAACTGTTTTTT. It yields the protein CASSGQGPATNEKLFF.

This clone has only one observation. This chain joins TRBV4-1 and TRBJ2-5; 12 bases align to TRBD2. CDR1 is MGHRA and CDR2 is YSYEKL in the germline V gene. CDR3 length: 16 residues. V lost 4 bases, J lost 5 bases, and 8 bases stayed unmatched. The CDR3 region has the DNA TGCGCCAGCAGCCCCCTAGCGGGAGGGATTCAGGAGACCCAGTACTTC. The encoded protein is CASSPLAGGIQETQYF.

This clone was detected once. The genes are TRBV7-8 and TRBJ1-5, with D perhaps TRBD1 (5 bases). The CDR3 has 15 amino acids. Germline loops: CDR1 SGHVS, CDR2 FQNEAQ. The V gene lost 4 bases and the J gene lost 5 bases, with 15 bases spanning the gap. As DNA, the CDR3 is TGTGCCAGCAGCTCTTTCGACAGAGATGATCAGCCCCAGCATTTT. This encodes CASSSFDRDDQPQHF.

The chain has TRBV11-2 and TRBJ2-3; TRBD2 aligns across 10 bases. There are 14 residues in the CDR3. CDR1 is SGHAT and CDR2 is FQNNGV in the germline V gene. The junction had 8 bases not matched to a gene; V was cut back by 3 bases and J by 11 bases. The CDR3 loop is CASSFRIAGGVQYF. The CDR3 coding sequence is TGTGCCAGCAGCTTCAGAATAGCGGGAGGCGTGCAGTATTTT. Full variable domain (remainder filled in from reference TRBV11-2 and TRBJ2-3): EAGVAQSPRYKIIEKRQSVAFWCNPISGHATLYWYQQILGQGPKLLIQFQNNGVVDDSQLPKDRFSAERLKGVDSTLKIQPAKLEDSAVYLCASSFRIAGGVQYFGPGTRLTVL.

The genes are TRBV21-1 and TRBJ1-4. TRBV21-1 is deemed a pseudogene. This CDR3 has 20 residues. Here the CDR3 reads CASSKEHRSGRGRYNEKLFF. The CDR3 region has the DNA TGTGCCAGCAGCAAAGAACACAGGTCAGGGAGGGGACGCTATAATGAAAAACTGTTTTTT.

The V and J genes are TRBV5-4 and TRBJ1-2; possible D gene TRBD1, 5 bases. Trimming pared 0 bases from V and 8 bases from J, leaving 11 bases between. The length of the CDR3 is 13 residues. Germline CDR1 is SGHNT and CDR2 is YYREEE (reference sequence). The CDR3 DNA reads TGTGCCAGCAGCTTGGTATCGTGGGGCGGCTACACCTTC. It yields the protein CASSLVSWGGYTF.

J is TRBJ1-1 and V is TRBV18, with D hard to call. The germline V gene has CDR1 KGHSH and CDR2 LQKENI. The CDR3 runs 15 residues. Trimming left V 8 bases short and J 3 bases short, with 19 bases between. As DNA, the CDR3 is TGTGCCAGCACAAGGATTCCCCCGAGGGACACTGAAGCTTTCTTT. As protein: CASTRIPPRDTEAFF.

This chain joins TRBV13 and TRBJ2-3; 9 nucleotides align to TRBD2. From germline, CDR1 is PRHDT and CDR2 FYEKMQ (reference sequence). This CDR3 spans 13 amino acids. Germline trimming cut 3 bases from V and 7 bases from J; bases unmatched to any gene: 2. The CDR3 nucleotides are TGTGCCAGCAGCTTCGCTAGCGGGAATACGCAGTATTTT. Translation: CASSFASGNTQYF. The entire variable domain, with the rest obtained from reference TRBV13 and TRBJ2-3, is as follows: AAGVIQSPRHLIKEKRETATLKCYPIPRHDTVYWYQQGPGQDPQFLISFYEKMQSDKGSIPDRFSAQQFSDYHSELNMSSLELGDSALYFCASSFASGNTQYFGPGTRLTVL.

This chain joins TRBV30 and TRBJ1-1; perhaps TRBD1 as D (6 bases). V was clipped by 3 bases and J by 1 base, with 9 bases between them. This CDR3 is built from 13 residues. Per the germline V gene, CDR1 is GTSNPN and CDR2 is SVGIG (reference sequence). The CDR3 sequence: CAWRQQGNTEAFF. The CDR3 bases are TGTGCCTGGAGGCAACAGGGGAACACTGAAGCTTTCTTT. The full variable domain, completed using reference TRBV30 and TRBJ1-1, is SQTIHQWPATLVQPVGSPLSLECTVEGTSNPNLYWYRQAAGRGLQLLFYSVGIGQISSEVPQNLSASRPQDRQFILSSKKLLLSDSGFYLCAWRQQGNTEAFFGQGTRLTVV.

This sequence joins TRBV23-1 and TRBJ2-2; 7 positions agree with TRBD1. TRBV23-1 belongs to the ORF category, with a function that is uncertain. This CDR3 comprises 14 residues. Germline trimming cut 5 bases from V and 8 bases from J; bases unmatched to any gene: 8. The CDR3 sequence: CASSAGTALGELFF. The CDR3 DNA reads TGCGCCAGCAGTGCTGGGACAGCCCTTGGGGAGCTGTTTTTT.